This T cell receptor (beta chain) was sequenced in a study of OX40 agonist ivuxolimab in advanced cancers. Findings and limits, study-wide: Averaging showed that CD8+ T cells had more expanded clones than CD4+ did.

Repertoires were generated with immunoSEQ multiplex PCR, while TCRdb's copy carries only in-frame clones and drops some. The table shows tens of thousands of clones, with approximately 90% occurring only once. Trimming removed 0 bases from V and 12 bases from J, with 15 bases in between. From germline, CDR1 is SGHTA and CDR2 FQGTGA. The CDR3 length is 13 residues. A remark on this clone: Its antigen is unidentified.

This sequence joins TRBV7-3 and TRBJ2-7; D is undetermined. The receptor was isolated from an adult with an advanced solid tumor such as melanoma, head and neck, liver or kidney cancer. The sample here was CD4+ or CD8+ T cells sorted from blood, taken in a trial of the OX40 agonist ivuxolimab. The CDR3 DNA sequence: TGTGCCAGCAGCTTAACGGAGACCTTACCGCGGTACTTC. Protein sequence: CASSLTETLPRYF.